In this sample, the clone carrying this T cell receptor beta chain turned up a few times. Its antigen is unidentified. This table comes from immunoSEQ multiplex PCR, and its TCRdb copy is limited to in-frame clones, with some not included. The repertoire holds 20,000 to 25,000 clones, with more than 20% as singletons. This record belongs to a study of neoadjuvant anti-PD-1 for oral cavity cancer. For the study at large: Patients mostly received three to four biweekly nivolumab doses at 3 mg/kg before surgery.

Time point here: after neoadjuvant nivolumab, at surgical resection. These newly diagnosed stage II-IVA oral cavity squamous cell carcinoma patients had no prior systemic or radiation treatment. Patients had HPV-negative, locally advanced oral cavity squamous cell carcinoma. Germline lookup yields CDR1 MNHEY and CDR2 SVGAGI. The CDR3 extends over 13 amino acids. Trimming took 0 bases from V and 6 from J, leaving 3 bases between them. Study outcomes and limitations: Higher pretreatment Treg/Th17 ratios tracked higher pretreatment blood clonality.

This TCR was sampled from a person between 35 and 79 years old with oral cavity squamous cell carcinoma. The sample consisted of tumor tissue, taken after nivolumab (anti-PD-1) treatment. The chain joins TRBV6-5 to TRBJ1-6; the D is unclear. The CDR3 nucleotides are TGTGCCAGCAGTTACTCTCCTAATTCACCCCTCCACTTT. Its translation is CASSYSPNSPLHF.